This is a list of T cell receptor beta chains from one sample in a study of blood T cell repertoires in COVID-19. Sequencing was performed with immunoSEQ multiplex PCR; in TCRdb, only in-frame clones are kept and a portion is missing. The table lists tens of thousands of clones, approximately 80% of them singletons. Input material: peripheral blood. The receptors stem from a man aged 30 to 39 with COVID-19, enrolled during active disease. The CDR3 runs from the conserved cysteine through the conserved F or W. Each record gives: clone size, J gene, D gene, V gene, CDR3 DNA, CDR3 protein. A D gene is named only where the DNA matches it firmly. Clone size is not always given. Where it is, it says once, few, many or a class for expanded clones.

. | TRBJ2-7 | . | TRBV19 | TGTGCCAGTAGTAGCGGGACTTCTGGTGGGCAGTACTTC | CASSSGTSGGQYF
. | TRBJ2-7 | TRBD2 | TRBV9 | TGTGCCAGCAGCGTAGAGGGGACTAGCGGGAGTGAGCAGTACTTC | CASSVEGTSGSEQYF
. | TRBJ1-2 | TRBD1 | TRBV30 | TGCGCCTGGACGAGGGGGCCGGGCTATGGCTACACCTTC | CAWTRGPGYGYTF
once | TRBJ2-1 | . | TRBV11-2 | TGTGCCAGCAGCCCCCAGCCGGGGAGTCTCAATGAGCAGTTCTTC | CASSPQPGSLNEQFF
. | TRBJ1-3 | . | TRBV4-2 | TGTGCCAGCAGCCAAGTTACCGAGGACACCATATATTTT | CASSQVTEDTIYF
. | TRBJ1-1 | . | TRBV7-9 | TGTGCCAGCAGCCCCCAGGGGTCACCGGTTTTGACTGAAGCTTTCTTT | CASSPQGSPVLTEAFF
. | TRBJ2-7 | . | TRBV19 | TGTGCCAGTAGTACCCACGTCTCTAGTGGGAGGAAAGAGCAGTACTTC | CASSTHVSSGRKEQYF
. | TRBJ1-5 | TRBD1 | TRBV27 | TGTGCCAGCAGTTCAAGACAGGGTGCCCAGCATTTT | CASSSRQGAQHF
. | TRBJ2-3 | . | TRBV9 | TGTGCCAGCAGCGCTACCGAGGGGGTTAATACGCAGTATTTT | CASSATEGVNTQYF
. | TRBJ1-2 | . | TRBV27 | TGTGCCAGCAGTTTAGGGGGCGCGAGGGGCTACACCTTC | CASSLGGARGYTF
. | TRBJ2-1 | TRBD1 | TRBV19 | TGTGCCAGTAGTATTACAGGGGGATTAAATGAGCAGTTCTTC | CASSITGGLNEQFF
. | TRBJ2-2 | . | TRBV5-5 | TGTGCCAGCAACGGCGGGACGGACACCGGGGAGCTGTTTTTT | CASNGGTDTGELFF
. | TRBJ1-2 | . | TRBV30 | TGTGCCTGGAGTGGGGAGGGAACCAACTATGGCTACACCTTC | CAWSGEGTNYGYTF
few | TRBJ2-5 | . | TRBV7-2 | TGTGCCAGCAGCTTCCAACAGTGGGAGTGGGAGACCCAGTACTTC | CASSFQQWEWETQYF
. | TRBJ1-1 | . | TRBV5-6 | TGTGCCAGCAGCGTGGACAACCAGAACACTGAAGCTTTCTTT | CASSVDNQNTEAFF
few | TRBJ1-1 | TRBD1 | TRBV19 | TGTGCCAGTAGCACCGGGACAGGGTCATCTTTGAACACTGAAGCTTTCTTT | CASSTGTGSSLNTEAFF
. | TRBJ2-2 | . | TRBV5-6 | TGTGCCAGCAGCTCACCCCGGGAGCCCGGGGAGCTGTTTTTT | CASSSPREPGELFF
few | TRBJ2-7 | TRBD2 | TRBV28 | TGTGCCAGCAGGAGCGGGAGGCAACTATACGAGCAGTACTTC | CASRSGRQLYEQYF
. | TRBJ2-2 | . | TRBV9 | TGTGCCAGCAGCGTAGTTGGTAGCGGTAGTTTAACCGGGGAGCTGTTTTTT | CASSVVGSGSLTGELFF
. | TRBJ1-2 | . | TRBV5-1 | TGCGCCAGCAGCTTAACCGTACAAGCTAGGGGCTACACCTTC | CASSLTVQARGYTF
. | TRBJ1-2 | . | TRBV29-1 | TGCAGCGTGGGGCAGGGGTACTATGGCTACACCTTC | CSVGQGYYGYTF
few | TRBJ1-2 | . | TRBV19 | TGTGCCAGTAGTATCCGAGACAGGTCCGGCTACACCTTC | CASSIRDRSGYTF
. | TRBJ2-7 | . | TRBV3-1/TRBV3-2 | TGTGCCAGCAGCCAAGGGAGGCGAGAGCAGTACTTC | CASSQGRREQYF
. | TRBJ2-5 | TRBD2 | TRBV19 | TGTGCCAGTAGTGAAGCTAGCGGAAACCAAGAGACCCAGTACTTC | CASSEASGNQETQYF
. | TRBJ1-1 | . | TRBV7-2 | TGTGCCAGCAGCGTACGCGGTGATCGGGCTGAAGCTTTCTTT | CASSVRGDRAEAFF
few | TRBJ1-2 | TRBD1 | TRBV3-1/TRBV3-2 | TGTGCCAGCAGCCCCCTAACCGGGACAGGGGATAACTATGGCTACACCTTC | CASSPLTGTGDNYGYTF
. | TRBJ1-3 | . | TRBV28 | TGTGCCAGCAGGTCAGGGTACGGGGGGAACACCATATATTTT | CASRSGYGGNTIYF
. | TRBJ2-7 | TRBD2 | TRBV28 | TGTGCCAGCAGTTTCGAGCGGGAGGTCAAAAGGAAGTACTTC | CASSFEREVKRKYF
. | TRBJ1-1 | . | TRBV9 | TGTGCCAGCAGCGTAGGAGGGATAGGGTCTGAAGCTTTCTTT | CASSVGGIGSEAFF
. | TRBJ2-7 | . | TRBV7-9 | TGTGCCAGCAGCTTAGCGGGACTGGCCTACGAGCAGTACTTC | CASSLAGLAYEQYF
. | TRBJ1-2 | TRBD1 | TRBV7-2 | TGTGCCAGCAGCTTAGAGACCGGGACAGGGGTTTCTGGCTACACCTTC | CASSLETGTGVSGYTF
. | TRBJ1-5 | . | TRBV27 | TGTGCCAGCAGTTACGCGGGAGGGGGCAATCAGCCCCAGCATTTT | CASSYAGGGNQPQHF
few | TRBJ1-1 | . | TRBV11-2 | TGTGCCAGCAGCTTAGGCGTGAACACTGAAGCTTTCTTT | CASSLGVNTEAFF
. | TRBJ1-1 | . | TRBV19 | TGTGCCAGTAGTTTCAGGGGATCGAACACTGAAGCTTTCTTT | CASSFRGSNTEAFF
once | TRBJ2-1 | . | TRBV10-1 | TGCGCCAGCAGTGACCTCAGCGGCAATGAGCAGTTCTTC | CASSDLSGNEQFF
. | TRBJ2-7 | . | TRBV28 | TGTGCCAGCAGTTTGGGGAGCGGAGGGGCTTACTTC | CASSLGSGGAYF
. | TRBJ2-1 | TRBD1 | TRBV27 | TGTGCCAGCAGCCGGACGACAGGGGGGTACAATGAGCAGTTCTTC | CASSRTTGGYNEQFF
. | TRBJ2-3 | TRBD2 | TRBV9 | TGTGCCAGCAGCCCAGCGGGAGCCTCGGTAGATACGCAGTATTTT | CASSPAGASVDTQYF
. | TRBJ1-6 | TRBD1 | TRBV19 | TGTGCCAGTAGTCGGACAGGAAGCTCCTATAATTCACCCCTCCACTTT | CASSRTGSSYNSPLHF
. | TRBJ2-7 | TRBD1 | TRBV29-1 | TGCAGCGTCGGGACAGGGGAATCCTACGAGCAGTACTTC | CSVGTGESYEQYF
. | TRBJ2-7 | . | TRBV4-3 | TGCGCCAGCAGCCAAGACAGGGGAGAAGGGTCCTACGAGCAGTACTTC | CASSQDRGEGSYEQYF
. | TRBJ2-1 | TRBD2 | TRBV19 | TGTGCCAGTAGTATAACTAGCGGCCCAATATACAATGAGCAGTTCTTC | CASSITSGPIYNEQFF
. | TRBJ2-7 | . | TRBV4-1 | TGCGCCAGCAGCCATTGGGGCAGGGTTCACGAGCAGTACTTC | CASSHWGRVHEQYF
. | TRBJ2-1 | . | TRBV7-2 | TGTGCCAGCAGTCCTCCGGGACTCCCCTACAATGAGCAGTTCTTC | CASSPPGLPYNEQFF
once | TRBJ1-2 | . | TRBV14 | TGTGCCAGCAGCCAAGATCTGAACTATGGCTACACCTTC | CASSQDLNYGYTF
. | TRBJ2-1 | TRBD2 | TRBV10-1 | TGCGCCAGCAGTGGTTCGACTAGCGGGAAGTTAAATGAGCAGTTCTTC | CASSGSTSGKLNEQFF
. | TRBJ1-1 | . | TRBV7-9 | TGTGCCAGCAACAATCCAGGGGTTGTGACTGAAGCTTTCTTT | CASNNPGVVTEAFF
. | TRBJ2-7 | . | TRBV4-1 | TGCGCCAGCAGCCAAGTGGGGGGCGAGCAGTACTTC | CASSQVGGEQYF
. | TRBJ2-1 | TRBD2 | TRBV6-6 | TGTGCCAGCAGTTTCACTAGCGGGGGAAATGAGCAGTTCTTC | CASSFTSGGNEQFF
. | TRBJ2-1 | . | TRBV24-1 | TGTGCCACCAGCGATGGGTCGGGTTTCGGCTCCTACAATGAGCAGTTCTTC | CATSDGSGFGSYNEQFF
. | TRBJ1-2 | . | TRBV19 | TGTGCCAGTAGTTGGGACAAGGACGGCTACACCTTC | CASSWDKDGYTF
. | TRBJ1-6 | TRBD1 | TRBV11-2 | TGTGCCAGCAGTCGACAGGGGAAGAATTCACCCCTCCACTTT | CASSRQGKNSPLHF
. | TRBJ2-7 | TRBD1 | TRBV5-1 | TGCGCCAGCACCTCCGGGACAGGGATCTACGAGCAGTACTTC | CASTSGTGIYEQYF
. | TRBJ1-2 | . | TRBV19 | TGTGCCAGTAAGGTTGCAGGGATCCCCACTGGGTATGGCTACACCTTC | CASKVAGIPTGYGYTF
once | TRBJ2-3 | . | TRBV7-9 | TGTGCCAGCACCTCTCCGACAGATACGCAGTATTTT | CASTSPTDTQYF
. | TRBJ2-1 | TRBD1 | TRBV28 | TGTGCCAGCAGTTCACAGGGGGTTAATGAGCAGTTCTTC | CASSSQGVNEQFF
. | TRBJ1-1 | . | TRBV10-3 | TGTGCCACCCAGACAGAGAACACTGAAGCTTTCTTT | CATQTENTEAFF